The rows below give T cell receptor beta chains drawn from one sample of a study of human T cells and chemical hapten exposure. TCRdb analysed the RACE reads with MiXCR anew, one entry per CDR3 protein. The sample lists about 380,000 distinct CDR3 sequences; roughly 4.8% were seen once. This sample comprised whole blood, obtained in connection with sensitization to the hapten diphenylcyclopropenone (DPC). Receptors originate from a woman aged 50 to 65 with alopecia areata. Some clones in this sample may be carry-over from other donors' samples. CDR3s include the opening cysteine and the closing phenylalanine or tryptophan. Each record gives: V gene, D gene, clone size, J gene, CDR3 protein, CDR3 DNA. A D gene is named only where the DNA matches it firmly. Clone size appears in some rows only: once, few, many, or a class for an expanded clone.

TRBV9,TRBD2,many,TRBJ2-2,CASSTSGGASPGELFF,TGTGCCAGCAGCACATCCGGGGGGGCCTCTCCCGGGGAGCTGTTTTTT
TRBV3-1,-,-,TRBJ1-2,CASSQDQGRGGYTF,TGTGCCAGCAGCCAAGATCAAGGGAGGGGTGGCTACACCTTC
TRBV7-2,-,few,TRBJ2-7,CASSLDATSSYEQYF,TGTGCCAGCAGCTTAGACGCGACTAGCTCCTACGAGCAGTACTTC
TRBV29-1,-,many,TRBJ1-1,CSVGGTTEAFF,TGCAGCGTTGGGGGTACCACTGAAGCTTTCTTT
TRBV6-5,-,-,TRBJ2-3,CASSYVASKDTQYF,TGTGCCAGCAGTTACGTCGCTAGCAAAGATACGCAGTATTTT
TRBV2,TRBD1,few,TRBJ1-5,CASSFRGQGTQPQHF,TGTGCCAGCAGCTTTCGCGGACAGGGGACTCAGCCCCAGCATTTT
TRBV28,-,-,TRBJ2-7,CASSLGRPNSYEQYF,TGTGCCAGCAGTTTAGGGCGCCCTAACTCCTACGAGCAGTACTTC
TRBV7-2,TRBD2,few,TRBJ2-3,CASSPGLAGGRFFSTDTQYF,TGTGCCAGCAGCCCCGGACTAGCGGGGGGCCGTTTCTTTAGCACAGATACGCAGTATTTT
TRBV6-2/TRBV6-3,-,many,TRBJ2-1,CASSFLHNEQFF,TGTGCCAGCAGTTTCCTACACAATGAGCAGTTCTTC
TRBV29-1,TRBD1,many,TRBJ2-2,CSVGQGIDTGELFF,TGCAGCGTAGGACAGGGGATCGACACCGGGGAGCTGTTTTTT
TRBV2,TRBD2,many,TRBJ2-1,CASSSGRGVEQFF,TGTGCCAGCAGTAGCGGGAGAGGGGTTGAGCAGTTCTTC
TRBV9,TRBD2,few,TRBJ2-5,CASSGGLVQETQYF,TGTGCCAGCAGCGGGGGACTAGTTCAAGAGACCCAGTACTTC
TRBV24-1,-,few,TRBJ2-2,CATRETGATGELFF,TGTGCCACCAGGGAAACAGGAGCCACCGGGGAGCTGTTTTTT
TRBV6-5,-,-,TRBJ2-1,CASSYDGQTGVDNEQFF,TGTGCCAGCAGTTACGACGGGCAAACTGGGGTTGACAATGAGCAGTTCTTC
TRBV27,TRBD2,many,TRBJ2-1,CASSLGLAGYNEQFF,TGTGCCAGCAGCTTAGGACTAGCGGGGTACAATGAGCAGTTCTTC
TRBV13,TRBD1,many,TRBJ2-2,CASSLPSRGPSGELFF,TGTGCCAGCAGCTTACCGAGCAGGGGGCCTTCCGGGGAGCTGTTTTTT
TRBV12-3/TRBV12-4,-,many,TRBJ2-6,CATTLTGANVLTF,TGTGCCACCACTCTTACTGGGGCCAACGTCCTGACTTTC
TRBV7-2,-,many,TRBJ1-3,CASSPTEGLFSGNTIYF,TGTGCCAGCAGCCCCACCGAGGGCCTCTTCTCTGGAAACACCATATATTTT
TRBV30,-,few,TRBJ1-1,CAWSLGLGNTEAFF,TGTGCCTGGAGCCTAGGGCTGGGGAACACTGAAGCTTTCTTT
TRBV29-1,-,-,TRBJ2-7,CSVKTDRNYEQYF,TGCAGCGTCAAAACCGACAGGAACTACGAGCAGTACTTC
TRBV7-2,-,many,TRBJ2-1,CASSLGGNANEQFF,TGTGCCAGCAGCTTAGGAGGGAACGCCAATGAGCAGTTCTTC
TRBV30,-,many,TRBJ2-2,CACSREEDTGELFF,TGTGCCTGCAGTCGAGAGGAGGACACCGGGGAGCTGTTTTTT
TRBV3-1,TRBD1,many,TRBJ1-6,CASRAGTENNSPLHF,TGTGCCAGCCGTGCCGGGACAGAGAATAATTCACCCCTCCACTTT
TRBV9,TRBD2,many,TRBJ2-3,CASSAEWASGNTQYF,TGTGCCAGCAGCGCAGAGTGGGCTAGCGGAAATACGCAGTATTTT
TRBV5-1,-,many,TRBJ2-1,CASSPDGQSSYNEQFF,TGCGCCAGCAGCCCTGACGGCCAAAGCTCCTACAATGAGCAGTTCTTC
TRBV27,-,many,TRBJ1-5,CASSFSGGSSNQPQHF,TGTGCCAGCAGTTTCTCTGGGGGGAGTAGCAATCAGCCCCAGCATTTT
TRBV2,-,-,TRBJ1-4,CASSADWDEGKLFF,TGTGCCAGCAGTGCGGATTGGGATGAAGGAAAACTGTTTTTT
TRBV3-1,-,many,TRBJ2-7,CASSQDLSEAYEQYF,TGTGCCAGCAGCCAAGATCTATCAGAAGCCTACGAGCAGTACTTC
TRBV12-3/TRBV12-4,TRBD2,many,TRBJ2-2,CASSFGAGPAGELFF,TGTGCCAGCAGTTTTGGAGCGGGACCGGCCGGGGAGCTGTTTTTT
TRBV10-2,-,few,TRBJ1-5,CASSGRETGSSNQPQHF,TGCGCCAGCAGCGGCCGTGAGACAGGCTCTAGCAATCAGCCCCAGCATTTT
TRBV7-2,TRBD2,many,TRBJ2-3,CASSLELAGGSDTQYF,TGTGCCAGCAGCTTAGAACTAGCGGGGGGTTCAGATACGCAGTATTTT
TRBV29-1,-,few,TRBJ1-4,CSGLQGNEKLFF,TGCAGTGGGCTTCAGGGAAATGAAAAACTGTTTTTT
TRBV25-1,-,-,TRBJ2-3,CASSEENTQYF,TGTGCCAGCAGTGAAGAAAATACGCAGTATTTT
TRBV24-1,TRBD2,-,TRBJ2-7,CATSDSGTSEPYEQYF,TGTGCCACCAGTGATTCCGGGACTAGCGAGCCATACGAGCAGTACTTC
TRBV19,-,few,TRBJ1-2,CASSIDRKAYGYTF,TGTGCCAGTAGTATAGATCGGAAGGCCTATGGCTACACCTTC
TRBV14,TRBD1,many,TRBJ1-1,CASSQERLRGQGEAFF,TGTGCCAGCAGCCAAGAGAGGCTCAGGGGGCAGGGTGAAGCTTTCTTT
TRBV20-1,-,few,TRBJ1-6,CSARASAGSSYNSPLHF,TGCAGTGCTAGAGCCTCGGCAGGGAGCTCCTATAATTCACCCCTCCACTTT
TRBV5-1,-,many,TRBJ1-5,CASSSSGDRNQPQHF,TGCGCCAGCAGCTCCTCAGGGGACCGCAATCAGCCCCAGCATTTT
TRBV2,-,many,TRBJ1-6,CASRVQGDPYNSPLHF,TGTGCCAGCAGGGTACAGGGAGATCCCTATAATTCACCCCTCCACTTT
TRBV28,-,-,TRBJ2-4,CASSEQEIAKNIQYF,TGTGCCAGCAGCGAACAGGAGATAGCCAAAAACATTCAGTACTTC
TRBV7-2,-,-,TRBJ2-7,CASSLGPQAYEQYF,TGTGCCAGCAGCTTGGGCCCGCAAGCATACGAGCAGTACTTC
TRBV6-5,TRBD1,-,TRBJ1-6,CASSYSMAGGNSPLHF,TGTGCCAGCAGTTACTCGATGGCAGGGGGAAATTCACCCCTCCACTTT
TRBV9,TRBD1,many,TRBJ2-7,CASSPSPTGDYEQYF,TGTGCCAGCAGCCCGTCGCCGACAGGGGACTACGAGCAGTACTTC
TRBV7-2,TRBD2,-,TRBJ2-3,CASSLSLAARTDTQYF,TGTGCCAGCAGCTTATCTCTAGCGGCTCGCACAGATACGCAGTATTTT
TRBV6-5,-,few,TRBJ2-3,CASSYRDYSTDTQYF,TGTGCCAGCAGTTATCGCGACTACTCCACAGATACGCAGTATTTT
TRBV14,TRBD1,many,TRBJ2-1,CASSLTGDIYNEQFF,TGTGCCAGCAGCCTGACAGGGGATATTTACAATGAGCAGTTCTTC
TRBV12-3/TRBV12-4,TRBD2,many,TRBJ2-7,CASSPRGLAGAYEQYF,TGTGCCAGCAGTCCCCGGGGGCTAGCGGGAGCCTACGAGCAGTACTTC
TRBV3-1,TRBD1,-,TRBJ1-4,CASSLTGQNDEKLFF,TGTGCCAGCAGCCTAACGGGACAGAATGATGAAAAACTGTTTTTT
TRBV6-2/TRBV6-3,-,many,TRBJ2-1,CASSSGPHEQFF,TGTGCCAGCAGTTCCGGACCCCATGAGCAGTTCTTC
TRBV6-5,-,-,TRBJ2-3,CASSLHGFTDTQYF,TGTGCCAGCAGCCTACACGGGTTTACAGATACGCAGTATTTT
TRBV4-1,-,few,TRBJ1-1,CASSQESMNTEAFF,TGCGCCAGCAGCCAAGAATCCATGAACACTGAAGCTTTCTTT
TRBV4-2,TRBD2,many,TRBJ2-5,CASSQDGAGEETQYF,TGTGCCAGCAGCCAAGACGGGGCGGGGGAAGAGACCCAGTACTTC
TRBV29-1,-,many,TRBJ1-4,CSVVWGFSEKLFF,TGCAGCGTTGTGTGGGGCTTCAGTGAAAAACTGTTTTTT
TRBV3-1,TRBD2,many,TRBJ2-3,CASSLPGLGTDTQYF,TGTGCCAGCAGCCTGCCGGGACTAGGTACTGATACGCAGTATTTT
TRBV28,TRBD2,many,TRBJ2-2,CASSLMASGNTGELFF,TGTGCCAGCAGTTTAATGGCTAGCGGGAACACCGGGGAGCTGTTTTTT